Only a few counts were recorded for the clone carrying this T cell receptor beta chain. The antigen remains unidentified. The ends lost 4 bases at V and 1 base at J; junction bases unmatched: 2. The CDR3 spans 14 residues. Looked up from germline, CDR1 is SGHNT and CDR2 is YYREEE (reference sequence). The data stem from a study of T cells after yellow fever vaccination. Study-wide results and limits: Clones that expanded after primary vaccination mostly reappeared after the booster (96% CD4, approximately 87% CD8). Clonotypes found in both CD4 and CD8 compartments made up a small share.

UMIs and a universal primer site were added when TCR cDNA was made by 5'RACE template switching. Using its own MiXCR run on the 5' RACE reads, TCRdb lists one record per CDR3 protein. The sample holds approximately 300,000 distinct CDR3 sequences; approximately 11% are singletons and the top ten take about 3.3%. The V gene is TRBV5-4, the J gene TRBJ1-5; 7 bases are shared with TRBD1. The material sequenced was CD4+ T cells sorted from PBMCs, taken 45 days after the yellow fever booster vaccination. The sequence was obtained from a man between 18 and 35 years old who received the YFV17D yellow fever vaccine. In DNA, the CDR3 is TGTGCCAGCAGCCAGGGGGGAAGCAATCAGCCCCAGCATTTT. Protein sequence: CASSQGGSNQPQHF.